A selection of T cell receptor beta chains follows, all from one sample in a study of blood T cell repertoires in COVID-19. Only in-frame clones appear in the TCRdb table, and some are missing; sequencing was by immunoSEQ multiplex PCR. The sample holds some 160,000 clones, around four fifths seen once. The source material was peripheral blood. The receptor set was obtained from a woman aged 80 or older with COVID-19, enrolled during active disease. Both conserved end residues are part of each CDR3. D genes are given only for firm matches. The size field is filled for only some rows; it gives once, few, many or a size class.

few | TRBJ1-5 | . | TRBV28 | CASSSEASGGGRPQHF | TGTGCCAGCAGTTCCGAGGCCTCGGGGGGCGGGAGGCCCCAGCATTTT
few | TRBJ1-5 | TRBD1 | TRBV5-6 | CASSYGTGRQPQHF | TGTGCCAGCAGCTATGGGACAGGGAGACAGCCCCAGCATTTT
. | TRBJ1-5 | TRBD1 | TRBV19 | CASSQFGTGSNQPQHF | TGTGCCAGTAGTCAATTCGGGACAGGTAGCAATCAGCCCCAGCATTTT
. | TRBJ2-5 | . | TRBV18 | CASSPVGSQRGTQYF | TGTGCCAGCTCACCAGTGGGGTCGCAACGGGGGACCCAGTACTTC
. | TRBJ2-7 | TRBD1 | TRBV9 | CASSVGTATYEQYF | TGTGCCAGCAGCGTGGGGACAGCCACCTACGAGCAGTACTTC
. | TRBJ1-1 | . | TRBV15 | CATSRTGRADAEAFF | TGTGCCACCAGCAGGACCGGCAGGGCGGATGCTGAAGCTTTCTTT
. | TRBJ1-5 | . | TRBV10-3 | CAISPDGQSNQPQHF | TGTGCCATCAGCCCAGATGGACAGTCCAATCAGCCCCAGCATTTT
. | TRBJ2-5 | TRBD2 | TRBV5-1 | CASSLQVAGTSGTQYF | TGCGCCAGCAGCTTGCAAGTAGCGGGAACCTCTGGGACCCAGTACTTC
. | TRBJ1-2 | TRBD1 | TRBV7-9 | CASSSTGQGFNYGYTF | TGTGCCAGCAGCTCAACAGGACAGGGGTTTAACTATGGCTACACCTTC
. | TRBJ1-1 | . | TRBV9 | CASRTGLMNTEAFF | TGTGCCAGCAGAACGGGACTCATGAACACTGAAGCTTTCTTT
. | TRBJ1-6 | . | TRBV28 | CASREQGANSPLHF | TGTGCCAGCAGAGAACAGGGAGCGAATTCACCCCTCCACTTT
. | TRBJ1-5 | TRBD1 | TRBV6-6 | CASSYQGANQPQHF | TGTGCCAGCAGTTACCAGGGGGCGAATCAGCCCCAGCATTTT
. | TRBJ1-5 | . | TRBV2 | CASSVAGGDQPQHF | TGTGCCAGCAGTGTGGCGGGGGGAGATCAGCCCCAGCATTTT
. | TRBJ2-1 | TRBD2 | TRBV29-1 | CSAGTSGRLRSYNEQFF | TGCAGCGCCGGGACTAGCGGGCGTCTACGCTCCTACAATGAGCAGTTCTTC
. | TRBJ2-2 | . | TRBV6-5 | CASTQTGTGELFF | TGTGCCAGCACTCAGACAGGCACCGGGGAGCTGTTTTTT
. | TRBJ2-3 | TRBD2 | TRBV3-1/TRBV3-2 | CASSGLAGGSDTQYF | TGTGCCAGCAGCGGACTAGCGGGGGGGTCAGATACGCAGTATTTT
. | TRBJ2-7 | TRBD2 | TRBV19 | CATVWGGTSYEQYF | TGTGCCACCGTCTGGGGGGGTACCTCCTACGAGCAGTACTTC
. | TRBJ2-1 | TRBD2 | TRBV20-1 | CSASRGRAGGADEQFF | TGCAGTGCTAGTAGAGGCCGAGCGGGGGGAGCGGATGAGCAGTTCTTC
. | TRBJ2-1 | TRBD2 | TRBV19 | CASRGTRMNNEQFF | TGTGCCAGTAGGGGGACTAGGATGAACAATGAGCAGTTCTTC
. | TRBJ1-2 | . | TRBV4-1 | CASSQGLGGTNYGYTF | TGCGCCAGCAGCCAAGGGTTGGGCGGGACTAACTATGGCTACACCTTC
few | TRBJ1-4 | . | TRBV28 | CASRDSSEKLFF | TGTGCCAGCAGAGACTCGAGTGAAAAACTGTTTTTT
. | TRBJ1-3 | . | TRBV25-1 | CASSLTGTLHSGNTIYF | TGTGCCAGCAGTCTCACAGGGACCCTACACTCTGGAAACACCATATATTTT
. | TRBJ2-5 | TRBD1 | TRBV6-2/TRBV6-3 | CASSRGVSGTGSETQYF | TGTGCCAGCAGCCGAGGAGTTTCCGGGACAGGGTCGGAGACCCAGTACTTC
. | TRBJ2-7 | TRBD1 | TRBV9 | CASSANPGTGDYEQYF | TGTGCCAGCAGCGCCAACCCCGGGACAGGGGACTACGAGCAGTACTTC
few | TRBJ1-3 | TRBD1 | TRBV6-1 | CASRELGQGTGNTIYF | TGTGCCAGCAGAGAATTGGGACAGGGGACTGGAAACACCATATATTTT
. | TRBJ2-1 | . | TRBV5-1 | CASSLEGDRVRQFF | TGCGCCAGCAGCTTGGAGGGAGACCGGGTTCGTCAGTTCTTC
. | TRBJ2-2 | . | TRBV12-3/TRBV12-4 | CASSLRTGELFF | TGTGCCAGCAGTTTGAGGACCGGGGAGCTGTTTTTT
. | TRBJ2-1 | TRBD2 | TRBV7-9 | CASTPGTSGRAGYEQFF | TGTGCCAGCACCCCCGGGACTAGCGGGAGGGCCGGATATGAGCAGTTCTTC
. | TRBJ1-2 | . | TRBV12-3/TRBV12-4 | CASSFAGNGYTF | TGTGCCAGCAGTTTCGCAGGGAATGGCTACACCTTC
. | TRBJ2-6 | . | TRBV6-5 | CASSWRVWANVLTF | TGTGCCAGCAGCTGGAGAGTCTGGGCCAACGTCCTGACTTTC
. | TRBJ2-6 | TRBD2 | TRBV28 | CASHSGSNSGANVLTF | TGTGCCAGTCATAGCGGGAGTAACTCTGGGGCCAACGTCCTGACTTTC
. | TRBJ2-3 | . | TRBV5-4 | CASSFKGGGSTDTQYF | TGTGCCAGCAGCTTTAAGGGAGGAGGCAGCACAGATACGCAGTATTTT
once | TRBJ2-1 | TRBD2 | TRBV9 | CASSVAPASGSNEQFF | TGTGCCAGCAGCGTAGCTCCGGCTAGCGGGAGTAATGAGCAGTTCTTC
. | TRBJ2-3 | TRBD2 | TRBV18 | CASSPSPGTSGTLQYF | TGTGCCAGCTCACCGAGTCCCGGGACTAGCGGCACTCTGCAGTATTTT
. | TRBJ1-1 | . | TRBV5-5 | CASSLGREGTEAFF | TGTGCCAGCAGCTTGGGCAGGGAAGGCACTGAAGCTTTCTTT
. | TRBJ2-1 | . | TRBV24-1 | CATGGLEEGYNEQFF | TGTGCCACCGGGGGGTTGGAGGAGGGGTACAATGAGCAGTTCTTC
. | TRBJ1-6 | . | TRBV2 | CASTEVRNSPLHF | TGTGCCAGCACCGAGGTCCGAAATTCACCCCTCCACTTT
. | TRBJ1-1 | . | TRBV9 | CASSVVSGPPNTEAFF | TGTGCCAGCAGCGTAGTGTCAGGGCCACCGAACACTGAAGCTTTCTTT
. | TRBJ1-2 | . | TRBV5-6 | CASSSRGNYGYTF | TGTGCCAGCAGCTCAAGGGGGAACTATGGCTACACCTTC
. | TRBJ2-7 | TRBD2 | TRBV19 | CASSRTGGTSGYEQYF | TGTGCCAGTAGTCGGACTGGAGGGACTAGCGGGTACGAGCAGTACTTC
. | TRBJ1-3 | . | TRBV19 | CASSIGRMKGNTIYF | TGTGCCAGTAGTATCGGCAGGATGAAAGGAAACACCATATATTTT
. | TRBJ1-1 | . | TRBV18 | CASSPRRTATEAFF | TGTGCCAGCTCACCCCGGAGGACGGCTACAGAAGCTTTCTTT
. | TRBJ2-7 | TRBD1 | TRBV5-5 | CASSLVQGAPYEQYF | TGTGCCAGCAGCTTGGTACAGGGGGCCCCCTACGAGCAGTACTTC
few | TRBJ1-2 | TRBD1 | TRBV4-1 | CASSQEAGDSEIDGYTF | TGCGCCAGCAGCCAAGAGGCCGGGGACAGTGAGATTGATGGCTACACCTTC
. | TRBJ1-3 | . | TRBV6-6 | CASSYYSGNSGNTIYF | TGTGCCAGCAGTTACTATTCCGGGAACTCTGGAAACACCATATATTTT
. | TRBJ2-6 | . | TRBV19 | CASSSRAGANVLTF | TGTGCCAGTAGTAGCAGGGCTGGGGCCAACGTCCTGACTTTC
few | TRBJ2-6 | TRBD1 | TRBV5-4 | CASSLQGAQVYGANVLTF | TGTGCCAGCAGCTTGCAGGGGGCGCAAGTATATGGGGCCAACGTCCTGACTTTC
. | TRBJ1-5 | . | TRBV15 | CATSEGVAQPQHF | TGTGCCACCAGCGAGGGGGTAGCTCAGCCCCAGCATTTT
. | TRBJ1-2 | . | TRBV5-4 | CASSLGGLYGYTF | TGTGCCAGCAGCTTGGGAGGGCTCTATGGCTACACCTTC
. | TRBJ2-7 | TRBD1 | TRBV9 | CASSVGQGATYEQYF | TGTGCCAGCAGCGTAGGACAGGGCGCGACCTACGAGCAGTACTTC
. | TRBJ1-1 | . | TRBV12-3/TRBV12-4 | CASRRTENTEAFF | TGTGCCAGCAGGCGGACTGAGAACACTGAAGCTTTCTTT
once | TRBJ1-1 | . | TRBV18 | CASSPSPGMNTEAFF | TGTGCCAGCTCACCATCTCCAGGTATGAACACTGAAGCTTTCTTT
once | TRBJ2-1 | . | TRBV20-1 | CSASGSGSLSYNEQFF | TGCAGTGCTAGTGGGTCCGGGAGTCTGTCCTACAATGAGCAGTTCTTC
. | TRBJ2-3 | . | TRBV11-2 | CASSLDDWGSGATDTQYF | TGTGCCAGCAGCTTAGATGATTGGGGTAGCGGAGCCACAGATACGCAGTATTTT
. | TRBJ2-1 | . | TRBV9 | CASSAALWASRGHEQFF | TGTGCCAGCAGTGCAGCGCTTTGGGCTAGCAGGGGCCATGAGCAGTTCTTC